The 30 T cell receptor beta chains listed next were all sequenced from one sample in a study of blood T cell repertoires in COVID-19. Assay: immunoSEQ multiplex PCR; the TCRdb copy retains only in-frame clones and omits some. Of 200,000 to 250,000 clones listed, 83% are singletons. Sequencing used peripheral blood. The source is a woman under 40 with COVID-19, enrolled during active disease.

This sequence joins TRBV7-2 and TRBJ2-7, with 13 nucleotides matching TRBD2. This CDR3 has 16 amino acids. V shed 5 bases, J shed 6 bases, and the junction held 10 bases outside the gene matches. Germline values: CDR1 SGHTA, CDR2 FQGNSA. CDR3 protein: CASSTWTSGSFLEQYF. The DNA of the CDR3 is TGTGCCAGCAGCACTTGGACTAGCGGGAGCTTCCTCGAGCAGTACTTC.

This clone was seen once. The rearrangement links TRBV2 to TRBJ1-6, with 7 nucleotides matching TRBD1. Losses at the gene ends were 6 bases for V and 6 bases for J; bases not matched to a gene: 5. This CDR3 is 14 amino acids long. Per the germline V gene, CDR1 is SNHLY and CDR2 is FYNNEI. The CDR3 DNA follows: TGTGCCAGCAGCCCGGGACAGATTAATTCACCCCTCCACTTT. Amino acid sequence: CASSPGQINSPLHF.

The V call is TRBV19, the J call TRBJ1-5; the D is unclear. Germline V CDR1 and CDR2: LNHDA, SQIVND (reference sequence). Between the trimmed V and J ends, which lost 2 bases and 1 base, there was a span of 9 bases. This CDR3 region has 15 residues. In nucleotides, the CDR3 is TGTGCCAGTAGTATAACACAGACCAGCAATCAGCCCCAGCATTTT. This encodes CASSITQTSNQPQHF.

The rearrangement joins TRBV19 to TRBJ2-5, with D tentatively TRBD1 (7 bases). This CDR3 has 18 amino acids. Trimming shortened V by 9 bases and J by 1 base, and 27 bases separated the two germline ends. The germline CDR1 and CDR2 sequences are LNHDA and SQIVND (reference sequence). CDR3 sequence: CARTGAGTRSRGQETQYF. Written as DNA, the CDR3 is TGTGCCAGAACAGGGGCAGGGACTCGATCAAGAGGCCAAGAGACCCAGTACTTC. The variable domain in full, with the rest retrieved from reference TRBV19 and TRBJ2-5, is DGGITQSPKYLFRKEGQNVTLSCEQNLNHDAMYWYRQDPGQGLRLIYYSQIVNDFQKGDIAEGYSVSREKKESFPLTVTSAQKNPTAFYLCARTGAGTRSRGQETQYFGPGTRLLVL.

The chain has TRBV5-1 and TRBJ2-7; the D gene is possibly TRBD1 (5 bases). Trimming shortened V by 0 bases and J by 6 bases, and 13 bases separated the two germline ends. CDR3 length: 14 amino acids. Germline values: CDR1 SGHRS, CDR2 YFSETQ. The CDR3 DNA is TGCGCCAGCAGCTTGGTAGGGGCTACGGGCGAGCAGTACTTC. Translated, it gives CASSLVGATGEQYF.

V is TRBV7-9 and J is TRBJ1-1, with 10 positions matching TRBD1. Germline CDR1 reads SEHNR; CDR2 reads FQNEAQ (reference sequence). With 3 bases clipped from V and 5 bases from J, the junction kept 0 bases outside the gene matches. The CDR3 spans 13 residues. The CDR3: CASSLGQGTEAFF. In DNA form, the CDR3 reads TGTGCCAGCAGCTTGGGACAGGGGACTGAAGCTTTCTTT.

The chain couples TRBV6-6 to TRBJ2-5; TRBD2 aligns across 12 bases. CDR3 length: 16 residues. V shed 6 bases, J shed 0 bases, and the junction held 5 bases outside the gene matches. Germline V gene data show CDR1 as MNHNY and CDR2 as SVGAGI (reference sequence). The CDR3 DNA reads as TGTGCCAGCAGGATCACTAGCGGGAGGTACCAAGAGACCCAGTACTTC. This codes for CASRITSGRYQETQYF.

This sequence joins TRBV6-2 or TRBV6-3 and TRBJ2-7; 12 bases agree with TRBD2. Germline V CDR1 and CDR2: MNHEY, SVGEGT. The CDR3 extends over 19 amino acids. Trimming took 2 bases from V and 0 from J; bases not matched to a gene: 11. The CDR3 DNA reads as TGTGCCAGCAGTTACAAGGAGGCTAGCGGGAGGGCCAACTCCTACGAGCAGTACTTC. Translating it yields CASSYKEASGRANSYEQYF.

The gene calls are TRBV6-2 or TRBV6-3 and TRBJ2-7; 9 nucleotides match TRBD2. Germline CDR1 is MNHEY and CDR2 is SVGEGT. This CDR3 contains 16 residues. With 5 bases clipped from V and 0 bases from J, the junction kept 8 bases outside the gene matches. The DNA for the CDR3 is TGTGCCAGCAGTCAATCCAGGACTAGCGTCTCCTACGAGCAGTACTTC. As protein: CASSQSRTSVSYEQYF.

This chain uses TRBV6-2 or TRBV6-3 with TRBJ2-3; 9 nucleotides agree with TRBD2. The J segment lost 6 bases and the V segment lost 4 bases, leaving 8 bases of the junction unmatched. This CDR3 comprises 15 residues. From germline, CDR1 is MNHEY and CDR2 SVGEGT. DNA for the CDR3: TGTGCCAGCAGTTTGGGGCGGGGGGGCTCTGATACGCAGTATTTT. It translates to CASSLGRGGSDTQYF.

The chain joins TRBV29-1 to TRBJ1-1; D is unresolved. The length of the CDR3 is 14 residues. With 7 bases removed from V and 0 bases from J, the gap between germline ends came to 15 bases. Germline V gene lookup returns CDR1 SQVTM and CDR2 ANQGSEA. In nucleotides, the CDR3 is TGCAGCGCGCGAGCTTCTACAGTGAACACTGAAGCTTTCTTT. Residues: CSARASTVNTEAFF.

The rearrangement uses TRBV9 and TRBJ2-1; 7 nucleotides agree with TRBD2. V lost 4 bases, J lost 0 bases, and 1 base stayed unmatched. The CDR3 is 14 residues long. Per the germline V gene, CDR1 is SGDLS and CDR2 is YYNGEE. CDR3 sequence reads: CASSSGNSYNEQFF. The CDR3 region has the DNA TGTGCCAGCAGCAGCGGGAACTCCTACAATGAGCAGTTCTTC.

V and J are TRBV27 and TRBJ1-1, with 10 positions matching TRBD1. CDR3 length: 16 residues. Germline V gene sequence: CDR1 MNHEY, CDR2 SMNVEV (reference sequence). J gave up 3 bases and V 3 bases, and 7 bases lay outside the gene matches. CDR3 nucleotide sequence: TGTGCCAGCAGTTTCCCGGGACAGGGGTGTGACACTGAAGCTTTCTTT. Translated: CASSFPGQGCDTEAFF.

This chain joins TRBV19 and TRBJ1-2; 9 nucleotides match TRBD1. V was clipped by 3 bases and J by 4 bases; unmatched bases: 6. CDR1 is LNHDA, CDR2 SQIVND, per germline (reference sequence). The CDR3 has 15 amino acids. CDR3 amino acids: CASSMVQGATYGYTF. CDR3 DNA: TGTGCCAGTAGTATGGTACAGGGGGCGACCTATGGCTACACCTTC.

This clone was seen once. The J gene is TRBJ1-2, the V gene TRBV4-2, with D unresolved. Trimming took off 0 bases at V and 8 bases at J, with 16 bases between the two ends. Per germline, CDR1 LGHNA and CDR2 YNFKEQ. The CDR3 has 15 residues. Here the CDR3 DNA reads TGTGCCAGCAGCCAAGATGGGCACAGTTTCGGAGGCTACACCTTC. This translates into CASSQDGHSFGGYTF.

The chain recombines TRBV14 with TRBJ1-2; D is possibly TRBD1 (6 bases). The germline V gene encodes CDR1 SGHDN and CDR2 FVKESK. This CDR3 has 13 residues. With 4 bases removed from V and 8 bases from J, the gap between germline ends came to 14 bases. The CDR3: CASSRLGGGGYTF. The CDR3 DNA sequence: TGTGCCAGCAGCCGACTGGGAGGGGGAGGCTACACCTTC. Looking up the rest from reference TRBV14 and TRBJ1-2 gives the full variable domain: EAGVTQFPSHSVIEKGQTVTLRCDPISGHDNLYWYRRVMGKEIKFLLHFVKESKQDESGMPNNRFLAERTGGTYSTLKVQPAELEDSGVYFCASSRLGGGGYTFGSGTRLTVV.

The chain carries TRBV2 and TRBJ1-6; 7 positions agree with TRBD1. This CDR3 contains 14 residues. The V gene end was trimmed by 7 bases and the J gene end by 6 bases; junction bases not matched to a gene: 6. Germline values: CDR1 SNHLY, CDR2 FYNNEI. In nucleotides, the CDR3 is TGTGCCAGCACCAAGGACAGGCTTAATTCACCCCTCCACTTT. Translated, it gives CASTKDRLNSPLHF.

The chain links TRBV27 to TRBJ2-7; D may be TRBD2 (6 bases). Looked up from germline, CDR1 is MNHEY and CDR2 is SMNVEV (reference sequence). The CDR3 covers 14 residues. Trimming pared 7 bases from V and 3 bases from J, leaving 16 bases between. The CDR3 spells CASMEGLESYEQYF. The CDR3 DNA reads as TGTGCCAGCATGGAGGGGCTAGAGAGCTACGAGCAGTACTTC.

The rearrangement uses TRBV7-6 and TRBJ2-1, with 8 bases fitting TRBD2. The CDR3 totals 18 residues. Germline values: CDR1 SGHVS, CDR2 FNYEAQ. Trimming took 5 bases from V and 0 from J; bases not matched to a gene: 12. DNA for the CDR3: TGTGCCAGCAGCCCCCAGGCGGGAGGCGGGAGCTCCTACAATGAGCAGTTCTTC. This codes for CASSPQAGGGSSYNEQFF.

The rearrangement joins TRBV5-4 to TRBJ1-2, with 9 bases that match TRBD1. The CDR3 is 16 amino acids. V lost 0 bases to trimming and J lost 2 bases; unmatched junction nucleotides: 5. CDR1 and CDR2 from the germline V gene are SGHNT and YYREEE (reference sequence). The CDR3 protein is CASSLGGQGQNYGYTF. In DNA, the CDR3 is TGTGCCAGCAGCTTGGGCGGACAGGGGCAAAACTATGGCTACACCTTC.

The chain has TRBV5-1 and TRBJ2-6; D not certain. The length of the CDR3 is 16 residues. Germline loops: CDR1 SGHRS, CDR2 YFSETQ. V lost 4 bases and J 0 bases, leaving 11 bases between the germline ends. CDR3 region: CASSPETNSGANVLTF. In nucleotides, the CDR3 is TGCGCCAGCAGCCCCGAGACAAACTCTGGGGCCAACGTCCTGACTTTC.

The chain's CDR3 is CASSLLAGKRMEQFF. The CDR3 nucleotides read TGTGCCAGCAGCCTACTAGCGGGAAAGAGGATGGAGCAGTTCTTC. The gene calls are TRBV5-4 and TRBJ2-1, with TRBD2 identical over 10 bases. The ends lost 4 bases at V and 10 bases at J; junction bases unmatched: 11. Looked up from germline, CDR1 is SGHNT and CDR2 is YYREEE (reference sequence). The CDR3 loop spans 15 amino acids.

V usage is TRBV7-8 and J usage is TRBJ2-1; no clear D. V dropped 5 bases and J dropped 15 bases, with 17 bases sitting between them. The CDR3 length is 12 residues. CDR1 is SGHVS, CDR2 FQNEAQ, per germline. CDR3 in amino acids: CASSPPSERRFF. The CDR3, as DNA: TGTGCCAGCAGCCCCCCGAGCGAACGGAGGTTCTTC.

V is TRBV27 and J is TRBJ1-2; tentatively, D is TRBD1 (5 bases). The CDR3 runs to 13 residues. Trimming cost V 6 bases and J 7 bases, with 15 bases left between them. CDR1 and CDR2 (germline): MNHEY, SMNVEV (reference sequence). The CDR3 spells CASSLTPGVGYTF. The CDR3 nucleotides read TGTGCCAGCAGCCTTACCCCGGGGGTTGGCTACACCTTC.

The chain is built from TRBV9 and TRBJ2-1, with D possibly being TRBD1 (5 bases). The CDR3 consists of 14 residues. With 2 bases removed from V and 6 bases from J, the gap between germline ends came to 12 bases. The germline V gene encodes CDR1 SGDLS and CDR2 YYNGEE. DNA of the CDR3: TGTGCCAGCAGCGTGGGGCCGGGTACCAATGAGCAGTTCTTC. Translated: CASSVGPGTNEQFF. Variable domain in full (rest from reference TRBV9 and TRBJ2-1): DSGVTQTPKHLITATGQRVTLRCSPRSGDLSVYWYQQSLDQGLQFLIQYYNGEERAKGNILERFSAQQFPDLHSELNLSSLELGDSALYFCASSVGPGTNEQFFGPGTRLTVL.

In this sample, this clone turned up a few times. V is TRBV19 and J is TRBJ1-5; no firm D call. CDR3 length: 12 residues. Germline CDR1 and CDR2: LNHDA and SQIVND (reference sequence). Trimming took off 6 bases at V and 6 bases at J, with 9 bases between the two ends. This CDR3 reads CASRPVGQPQHF. Written as DNA, the CDR3 is TGTGCCAGTAGGCCGGTCGGTCAGCCCCAGCATTTT.

The chain joins TRBV4-3 to TRBJ1-3; perhaps TRBD1 as D (6 bases). The CDR3 is made up of 14 amino acids. Germline assignment: CDR1 LGHNA and CDR2 YSLEER. V was shortened by 4 bases and J by 1 base, with 8 bases between the two germline ends. CDR3 nucleotide sequence: TGCGCCAGCAGCCTCACAGGGTCTGGAAACACCATATATTTT. Translation gives CASSLTGSGNTIYF.

This clone was detected once. The chain combines TRBV4-1 with TRBJ1-2, with a possible D match to TRBD1 (5 bases). This CDR3 spans 14 amino acids. Germline V CDR1 and CDR2: MGHRA, YSYEKL. The ends were cut back, 1 base at V and 7 bases at J, with 13 bases in the middle. CDR3 nucleotides: TGCGCCAGCAGCCAAGGGAGCCAGGGCGGTGGCTACACCTTC. Protein sequence: CASSQGSQGGGYTF.

This sequence joins TRBV27 and TRBJ1-2; D is unresolved. V gave up 5 bases and J gave up 4 bases, with 11 bases separating them. The CDR3 has 13 amino acids. CDR1 is MNHEY and CDR2 is SMNVEV in the germline V gene (reference sequence). CDR3 in amino acids: CASSPTVSYGYTF. The CDR3 DNA reads as TGTGCCAGCAGTCCAACTGTATCCTATGGCTACACCTTC.

The rearrangement joins TRBV29-1 to TRBJ1-3; D might be TRBD1 (6 bases). The V end lost 6 bases, the J end lost 4 bases, and 7 bases lay between the germline ends. CDR1 and CDR2 (germline): SQVTM, ANQGSEA. The CDR3 length is 11 residues. CDR3 in DNA: TGCAGCGTCGACAGGGGAAACACCATATATTTT. Its protein product is CSVDRGNTIYF.